Described below is a single TCR beta chain sequence and its context. The antigen is unknown. TCRdb passed the 5' RACE reads through MiXCR, listing each CDR3 protein once. The sample carries 75,000 to 100,000 distinct CDR3 sequences, around a sixth recorded once. This CDR3 region has 15 residues. CDR1 SQVTM and CDR2 ANQGSEA come from the germline V gene. V lost 4 bases and J lost 3; bases outside the gene matches: 8. This specimen belongs to a study of early T cells in non-severe SARS-CoV-2 infection. Study as a whole: Bulk RNA from unsorted whole blood was sequenced; chains were unpaired. Findings and limits, study-wide: There was a bias toward anti-spike CD8 responses in VDJdb matching, which missed private and CD4 specificities.

The TCR sequence derives from an adult who was a healthcare worker with PCR-confirmed SARS-CoV-2 infection or an uninfected control (not recorded which). The sample taken for sequencing was whole blood. This chain links TRBV29-1 with TRBJ2-3; 9 bases are shared with TRBD2. The CDR3 bases are TGCAGCGTTGTAGGTCTAGCGGGACGGACAGATACGCAGTATTTT. Protein product: CSVVGLAGRTDTQYF.